The T cell receptor beta chain described here comes from a study of T cell responses to AZD1222 COVID-19 vaccine. Overall study findings and caveats: Targets within unmutated variant regions were reportedly found for nearly half of spike-specific TCRs. Rises in breadth and depth of Spike-specific TCRs came after two AZD1222 doses. Distributed over spike, vaccine-associated CD4 TCRs predominated at 160-218 and 743-854. In a largely white British group with more females than males, clonal diversity was possibly underestimated.

Comment on this clone: Its antigen is still unknown.

Measured with immunoSEQ multiplex PCR; TCRdb has only the in-frame clones, and not every one. The sample consists of 100,000 to 120,000 clones, less than 90% of them appearing once. V was cut by 6 bases and J by 1 base, with 10 bases left in between. This CDR3 is 14 amino acids long. CDR1 LNHDA and CDR2 SQIVND come from the germline V gene (reference sequence). The chain is built from TRBV19 and TRBJ1-3; D unclear. The source was peripheral blood, collected on day 0 of AZD1222 vaccination. The TCR originated in an adult in good health. The CDR3, as DNA: TGTGCCAGTAGCAGTAGCGGGTCTGGAAACACCATATATTTT. Protein sequence: CASSSSGSGNTIYF.